These T cell receptor beta chains were read from a single sample in a study of vaccination and CD4 T cells after COVID-19. Antigens for these TCRs are unknown. TCRdb reprocessed the PCR reads with MiXCR, giving one entry per CDR3 protein. Of some 2,600 distinct CDR3 sequences listed, just under 25% are singletons. The sequencing input was CD4+ T cells from blood, cultured in vitro. These receptor sequences come from a human donor who had recovered from COVID-19. Each CDR3 is given with its conserved first and last residue. A D gene is named only where the DNA matches it firmly. Clone size, where shown, is once, few, many, or a class for clones that have expanded.

clone_size j_call v_call d_call cdr3_aa cdr3_nt
few TRBJ1-4 TRBV20-1 NA CGLGSNEKLFF TGCGGGTTAGGGTCGAATGAAAAACTGTTTTTT
NA TRBJ2-7 TRBV3-1 NA CASSHGGISSYEQYF TGTGCCAGCAGCCATGGAGGGATCAGCTCCTACGAGCAGTACTTC
few TRBJ1-2 TRBV6-1 TRBD1 CASRRTGAYYGYTF TGTGCCAGCAGGAGGACAGGGGCCTACTATGGCTACACCTTC
NA TRBJ2-1 TRBV20-1 TRBD2 CSALKREWGKWIVRRGGNEQFF TGCAGTGCCCTTAAGCGGGAGTGGGGGAAGTGGATAGTCCGTCGGGGGGGCAATGAGCAGTTCTTC
NA TRBJ1-4 TRBV6-5 NA CASSWIRGEKLFF TGTGCCAGCAGTTGGATTAGAGGTGAAAAACTGTTTTTT
NA TRBJ2-1 TRBV20-1 TRBD2 CSAQSGRPYNEQFF TGCAGTGCTCAAAGCGGGAGGCCCTACAATGAGCAGTTCTTC
NA TRBJ1-2 TRBV28 NA CPSSSAGANYGYTF TGTCCCAGCAGTTCGGCAGGGGCTAACTATGGCTACACCTTC
NA TRBJ1-5 TRBV19 NA CASRRQRGEGNQPQHF TGTGCCAGTAGGAGGCAAAGAGGTGAGGGCAATCAGCCCCAGCATTTT
few TRBJ2-7 TRBV7-2 NA CASSSLGRANGEQYF TGTGCCAGCAGCTCCCTGGGCAGGGCCAATGGCGAGCAGTACTTC
medium-sized TRBJ1-5 TRBV6-5 NA CASSYLIYGVSNQPQHF TGTGCCAGCAGTTACTTGATCTACGGGGTTAGCAATCAGCCCCAGCATTTT
few TRBJ1-4 TRBV28 TRBD1 CASSQGADGEKLFF TGTGCCAGCAGCCAGGGGGCCGACGGTGAAAAACTGTTTTTT
few TRBJ2-3 TRBV21-1 NA CASSKYPVADTQYF TGTGCCAGCAGCAAGTACCCTGTAGCAGATACGCAGTATTTT
NA TRBJ2-3 TRBV14 TRBD2 CASTPIAGSTDTQYF TGTGCCAGCACCCCAATAGCGGGAAGCACAGATACGCAGTATTTT
few TRBJ2-4 TRBV6-5 TRBD1 CASSLTTGGLAKNIQYF TGTGCCAGCAGTTTGACGACAGGGGGCTTAGCCAAAAACATTCAGTACTTC
NA TRBJ1-6 TRBV30 NA CAWLQGGYNSPLHF TGTGCCTGGTTACAGGGTGGATATAATTCACCCCTCCACTTT
NA TRBJ2-1 TRBV15 NA CATSRDARGGIEKFF TGTGCCACCAGCAGAGATGCGCGAGGGGGGATTGAAAAGTTCTTC
NA TRBJ2-3 TRBV4-1 NA CASSQVDLVSTDTQYF TGCGCCAGCAGCCAAGTAGATTTGGTTAGCACAGATACGCAGTATTTT
NA TRBJ2-3 TRBV6-2/TRBV6-3 NA CASSYYREDTQYF TGTGCCAGCAGTTACTATCGGGAGGATACGCAGTATTTT
few TRBJ1-1 TRBV2 NA CASSSGAGTEAFF TGTGCCAGCAGCTCAGGGGCTGGCACTGAAGCTTTCTTT